This TCR beta chain was recorded in a study of cytomegalovirus exposure and HLA in healthy donors. Study at large: HLA-typed donors were the source of approximately 85 million unique TCRs, which an early data release held. Overall study results and limits: There were under 200 TCR beta chains listed as cytomegalovirus-associated. More clonal expansion characterized HLA-associated TCR beta chains than equally common others in a later analysis.

This CDR3 contains 14 residues. Germline values: CDR1 LNHDA, CDR2 SQIVND (reference sequence). V shed 4 bases and J 2 bases; nucleotides not matched to a gene: 4. PCR primers comprised 60 Vbeta and 13 Jbeta primers. Under the authors' procedure: Later analysis identified approximately 80 million unique TCR beta chains, about 12 million shared. Libraries were prepared by immunoSEQ multiplex PCR; TCRdb keeps only in-frame clonotypes and omits some of them. The V and J calls and clone size come from that table; D and trimming were worked out from the DNA. The data contain 100,000 or so clones, 60% to 75% of them singletons. For this clone: Its antigen remains unknown.

Sequencing was done on a sample of PBMCs. This rearrangement joins TRBV19 to TRBJ2-7, with 8 bases aligning to TRBD1. The receptor was isolated from a man aged 45-65 years in good health and CMV-seronegative. The DNA for the CDR3 is TGTGCCAGTAGTAAGGGACAGGCGACCTACGAGCAGTACTTC. This encodes CASSKGQATYEQYF.